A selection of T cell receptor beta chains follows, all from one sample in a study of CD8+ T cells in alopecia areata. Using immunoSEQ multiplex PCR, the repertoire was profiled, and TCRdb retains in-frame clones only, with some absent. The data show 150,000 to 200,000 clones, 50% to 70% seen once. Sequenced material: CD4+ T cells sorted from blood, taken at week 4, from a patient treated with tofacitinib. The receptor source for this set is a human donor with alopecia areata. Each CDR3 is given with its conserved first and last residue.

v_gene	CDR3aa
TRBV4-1	CASSQGLLVGDNYGYTF
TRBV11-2	CASSRGGQETQYF
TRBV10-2	CASTERAGGPYEQYF
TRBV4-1	CASSQEAGADTQYF
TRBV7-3	CASSLGLAPDTQYF
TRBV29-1	CSVVRDSSYEQYF
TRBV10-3	CAISEGSGYGYTF
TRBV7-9	CASGTGELFF
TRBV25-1	CASTLSGTENSPLHF
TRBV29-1	CSVERQQETQYF
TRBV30	CAWTADRGGGTEAFF
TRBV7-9	CASSPLPGNYGYTF
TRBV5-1	CASSERSDSPLHF
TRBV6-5	CASGQSNTEAFF
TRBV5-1	CARTVSERVQETQYF
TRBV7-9	CASSSLVGNEQFF
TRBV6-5	CASSWTGDGYTF
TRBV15	CATSKGQGLVSPLHF
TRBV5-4	CASSPGTLGTQYF
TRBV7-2	CASSLDRSRVDGYTF
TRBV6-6	CASSRDNSVLTQHF
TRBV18	CASSPSLGEQFF
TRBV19	CASTPQSGVRGYTF
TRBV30	CAWTLTSGAYNEQFF
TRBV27	CASSLSGPGEAFF
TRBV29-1	CSVPSGAGVGTQYF
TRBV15	CATSSIQGYPQHF
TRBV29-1	CSVEGDDLDGYTF
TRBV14	CASSQDRVSPLHF
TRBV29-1	CSVKTGQISYGYTF
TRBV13	CASSPTGLSGANVLTF
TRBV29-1	CSVAEGALSPLHF
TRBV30	CAWSAGGGYTF
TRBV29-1	CSSPRTAGSYGYTF
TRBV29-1	CSVIWTTFSYNEQFF
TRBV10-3	CAISEPSGTGKNTEAFF
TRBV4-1	CASSQVWVGELFF
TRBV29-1	CSVEPQGNTEAFF
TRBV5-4	CASSLPALRGETQYF
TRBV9	CASSVEGTQPQHF
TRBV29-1	CSVGSTVSDGGYTF
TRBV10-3	CAISFQDAYEQYF
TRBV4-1	CASKVTSGATGELFF
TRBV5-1	CASSLDRPNTGELFF
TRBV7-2	CASSLVLLAFF
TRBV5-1	CASSLVAGPNTEAFF
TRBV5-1	CASSLALNQPQHF
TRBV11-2	CASSGWQKRNLYEQYF
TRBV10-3	CAISEDSLTEAFF
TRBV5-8	CASSFTTGGQETQYF
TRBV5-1	CASSLEGLGEPQHF
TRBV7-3	CASSLRAADTQYF
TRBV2	CASTPGWGENEQFF
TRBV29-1	CSVEDGLAGGLFTDTQYF